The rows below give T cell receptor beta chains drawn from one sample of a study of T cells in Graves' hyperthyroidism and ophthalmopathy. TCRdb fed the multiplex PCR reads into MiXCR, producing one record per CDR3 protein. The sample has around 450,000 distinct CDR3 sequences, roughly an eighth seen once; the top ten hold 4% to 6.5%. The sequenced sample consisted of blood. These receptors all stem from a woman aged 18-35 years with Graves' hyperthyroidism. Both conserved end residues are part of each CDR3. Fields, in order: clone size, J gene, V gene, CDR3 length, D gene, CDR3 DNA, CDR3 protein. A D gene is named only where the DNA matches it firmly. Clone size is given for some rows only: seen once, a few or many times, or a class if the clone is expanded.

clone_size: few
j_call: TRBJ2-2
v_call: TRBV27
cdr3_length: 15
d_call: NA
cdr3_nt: TGTGCCAGCAGTTTCGCAGGGGAAGGCACCGGGGAGCTGTTTTTT
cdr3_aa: CASSFAGEGTGELFF

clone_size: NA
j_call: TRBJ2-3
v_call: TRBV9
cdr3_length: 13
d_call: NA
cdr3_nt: TGTGCCAGCAGCGTAGCCGGGCCAGATACGCAGTATTTT
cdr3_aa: CASSVAGPDTQYF

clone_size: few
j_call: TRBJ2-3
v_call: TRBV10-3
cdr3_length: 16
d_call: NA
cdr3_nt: TGTGCCATCAGCGAAGGAGGGCCCTGGTTGACAGATACGCAGTATTTT
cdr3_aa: CAISEGGPWLTDTQYF

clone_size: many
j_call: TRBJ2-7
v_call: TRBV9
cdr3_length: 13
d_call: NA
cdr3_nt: TGTGCCAGCAGCCCCGGAGTCTCCTACGAGCAGTACTTC
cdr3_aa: CASSPGVSYEQYF

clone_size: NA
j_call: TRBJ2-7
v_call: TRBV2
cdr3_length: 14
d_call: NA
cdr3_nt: TGTGCCAGCAGTTGGCTAGCGTACGCCTACGAGCAGTACTTC
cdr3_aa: CASSWLAYAYEQYF

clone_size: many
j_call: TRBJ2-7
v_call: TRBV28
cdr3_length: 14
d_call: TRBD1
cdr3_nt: TGTGCCAGCAGACATCCGGGACAGGGATACGAGCAGTACTTC
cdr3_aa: CASRHPGQGYEQYF

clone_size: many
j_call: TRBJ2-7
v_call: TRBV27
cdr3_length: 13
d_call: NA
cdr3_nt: TGTGCCAGCAGTTCGTCAATTTCCTACGAGCAGTACTTC
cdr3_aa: CASSSSISYEQYF

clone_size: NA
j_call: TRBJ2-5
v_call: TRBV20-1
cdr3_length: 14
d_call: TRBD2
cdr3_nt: TGCAGTGCCTCCTTAGGGCTAGCGGGAGTGACCCAGTACTTC
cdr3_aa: CSASLGLAGVTQYF

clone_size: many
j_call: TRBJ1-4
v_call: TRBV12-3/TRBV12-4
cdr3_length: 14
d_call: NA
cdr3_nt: TGTGCCAGCGGGCCGGGAAGCCTAATTGAAAAACTGTTTTTT
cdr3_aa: CASGPGSLIEKLFF

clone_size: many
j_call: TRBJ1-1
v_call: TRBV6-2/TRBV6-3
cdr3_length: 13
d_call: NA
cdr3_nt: TGTGCCAGCAGTTACACGGGAGGCACTGAAGCTTTCTTT
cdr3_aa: CASSYTGGTEAFF